This T cell receptor beta chain was recovered during a study of shared clonotypes between healthy human individuals. Sequenced by immunoSEQ multiplex PCR; TCRdb stores in-frame clones only, minus some. The top ten hold around 1.7% of the sample, which has around 1,900,000 clones, 93% seen once. CD8 cells regarded as naive lacked CD45RO, were positively chosen for CCR7, and omitted terminally differentiated effector memory CD45RA+ cells. This clone occurred once. The antigen is not known. General study findings and limits: Naive subsets, compared against memory subsets, generally had larger estimated richness values.

Between the trimmed V and J ends, which lost 7 bases and 1 base, there was a span of 20 bases. CDR1 is MNHEY, CDR2 SMNVEV, per germline (reference sequence). This CDR3 comprises 16 residues. The sample taken for sequencing was naive CD8+ T cells from PBMCs. The TCR sequence derives from a man younger than 35 in good health. Some clones in this sample may be carry-over from other donors' samples. The chain uses TRBV27 and TRBJ2-7; TRBD1 or TRBD2 may be the D gene (5 bases each). CDR3 residues: CASTSSVGTASYEQYF. The CDR3 DNA reads as TGTGCCAGCACCTCCTCCGTGGGGACGGCTTCCTACGAGCAGTACTTC.